This is a list of T cell receptor beta chains from one sample in a study of tumor-infiltrating lymphocytes in primary liver carcinoma. TCRdb reanalysed the multiplex PCR reads using MiXCR and keeps one entry per CDR3 protein. The sample has 300,000 to 350,000 distinct CDR3 sequences, about two thirds seen once. The specimen was peripheral blood. The receptors originated from a middle-aged man with primary liver carcinoma and hepatitis B virus infection. CDR3s leave out the opening cysteine and the closing phenylalanine or tryptophan. The order of the fields is CDR3 protein, J gene, V gene.

ASSVTDILRETQY | TRBJ2-5 | TRBV5-6
ASSYRSTNTGELF | TRBJ2-2 | TRBV6-2/TRBV6-3
ASSSPGTGQYGQY | TRBJ2-7 | TRBV11-2
ASNTFAGRSYNEQF | TRBJ2-1 | TRBV10-2
AGSKTGDRESSEHY | TRBJ2-7 | TRBV11-2
ASSLSGGTQAF | TRBJ1-1 | TRBV6-6
ASSQDIVSYNGQF | TRBJ2-1 | TRBV4-1
ASSLGPGQGIAGELF | TRBJ2-2 | TRBV7-6
ATSLLLRVETQY | TRBJ2-5 | TRBV11-1
ASTSGTSGNYNEQF | TRBJ2-1 | TRBV5-8
ASSLDTGNTGELF | TRBJ2-2 | TRBV5-1
AISERGGSSGSQETQY | TRBJ2-5 | TRBV10-3
ASSQVGVAGLGTDTQY | TRBJ2-3 | TRBV4-1
ASSPGSMNTGELF | TRBJ2-2 | TRBV11-1
ASSQATGVNTVAF | TRBJ1-1 | TRBV4-1
ASSFSGGINYGYT | TRBJ1-2 | TRBV28